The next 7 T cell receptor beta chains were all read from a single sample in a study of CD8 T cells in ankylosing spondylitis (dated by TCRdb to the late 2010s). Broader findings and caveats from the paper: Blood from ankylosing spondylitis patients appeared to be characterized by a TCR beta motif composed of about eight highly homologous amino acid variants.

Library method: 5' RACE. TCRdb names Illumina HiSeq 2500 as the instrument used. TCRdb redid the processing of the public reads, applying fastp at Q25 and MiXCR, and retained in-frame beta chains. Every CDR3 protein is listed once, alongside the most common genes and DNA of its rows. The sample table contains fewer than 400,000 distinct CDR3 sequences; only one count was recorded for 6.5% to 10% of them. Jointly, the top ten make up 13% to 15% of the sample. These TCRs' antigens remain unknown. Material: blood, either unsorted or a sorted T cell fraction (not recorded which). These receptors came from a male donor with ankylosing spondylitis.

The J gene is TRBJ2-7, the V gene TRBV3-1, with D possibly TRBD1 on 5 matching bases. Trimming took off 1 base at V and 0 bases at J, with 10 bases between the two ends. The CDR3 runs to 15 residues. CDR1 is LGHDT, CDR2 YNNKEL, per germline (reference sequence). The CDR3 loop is CASSQGGGSSYEQYF. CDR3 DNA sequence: TGTGCCAGCAGCCAAGGGGGCGGTTCCTCCTACGAGCAGTACTTC.

Here the CDR3 reads CATSARGQNTGELFF. For the CDR3, the DNA is TGTGCCACCAGTGCTAGGGGCCAGAACACCGGGGAGCTGTTTTTT. The V gene is TRBV24-1, the J gene TRBJ2-2, with a weak D call TRBD1 (5 bases). Trimming took off 5 bases at V and 1 base at J, with 10 bases between the two ends. The CDR3 has 15 amino acids. In germline, CDR1 is KGHDR, CDR2 SFDVKD.

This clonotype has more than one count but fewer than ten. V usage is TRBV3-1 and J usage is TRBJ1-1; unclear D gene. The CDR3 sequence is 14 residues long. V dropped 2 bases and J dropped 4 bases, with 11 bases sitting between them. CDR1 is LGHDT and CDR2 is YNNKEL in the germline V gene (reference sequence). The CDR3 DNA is TGTGCCAGCAGCCAAAGAGGGTGGGGCACTGAAGCTTTCTTT. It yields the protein CASSQRGWGTEAFF.

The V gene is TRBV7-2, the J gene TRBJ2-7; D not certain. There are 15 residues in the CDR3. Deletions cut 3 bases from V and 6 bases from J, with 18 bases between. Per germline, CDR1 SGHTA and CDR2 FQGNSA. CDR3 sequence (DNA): TGTGCCAGCAGCTTGTTTGTTGGCGGATATCGCGAGCAGTACTTC. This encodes CASSLFVGGYREQYF.

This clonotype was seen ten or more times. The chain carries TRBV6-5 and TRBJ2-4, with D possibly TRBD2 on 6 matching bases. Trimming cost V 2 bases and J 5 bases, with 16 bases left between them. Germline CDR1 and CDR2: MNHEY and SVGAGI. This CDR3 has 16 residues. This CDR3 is CASSYSSGGGENIQYF. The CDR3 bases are TGTGCCAGCAGTTACAGTAGTGGCGGAGGGGAAAACATTCAGTACTTC.

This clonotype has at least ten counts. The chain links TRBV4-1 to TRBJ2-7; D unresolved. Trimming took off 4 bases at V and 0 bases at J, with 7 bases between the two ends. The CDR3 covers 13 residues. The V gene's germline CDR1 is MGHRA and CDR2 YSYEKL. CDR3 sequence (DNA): TGCGCCAGCAGCCCCTTGAGCTCCTACGAGCAGTACTTC. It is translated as CASSPLSSYEQYF.

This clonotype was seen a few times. The CDR3 DNA is TGCAGTGCTAGAGGTAGCGGGAGGGCCAATGAGCAGTTCTTC. It translates to CSARGSGRANEQFF. J is TRBJ2-1 and V is TRBV20-1; 11 nucleotides agree with TRBD2. Per germline, CDR1 DFQATT and CDR2 SNEGSKA (reference sequence). The V gene end was trimmed by 1 base and the J gene end by 6 bases; junction bases not matched to a gene: 2. The CDR3 is made up of 14 amino acids.